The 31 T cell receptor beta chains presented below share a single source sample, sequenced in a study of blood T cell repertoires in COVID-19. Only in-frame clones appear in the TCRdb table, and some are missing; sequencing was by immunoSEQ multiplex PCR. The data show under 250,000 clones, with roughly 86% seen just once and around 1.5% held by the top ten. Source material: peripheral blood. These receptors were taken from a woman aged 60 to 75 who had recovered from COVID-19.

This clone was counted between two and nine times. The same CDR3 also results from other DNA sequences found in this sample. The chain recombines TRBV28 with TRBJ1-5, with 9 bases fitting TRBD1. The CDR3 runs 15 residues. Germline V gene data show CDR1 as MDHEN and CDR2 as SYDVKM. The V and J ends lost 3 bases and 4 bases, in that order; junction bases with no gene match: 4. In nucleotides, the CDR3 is TGTGCCAGCAGTTTTGGACAGGGGCTAAATCAGCCCCAGCATTTT. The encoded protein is CASSFGQGLNQPQHF.

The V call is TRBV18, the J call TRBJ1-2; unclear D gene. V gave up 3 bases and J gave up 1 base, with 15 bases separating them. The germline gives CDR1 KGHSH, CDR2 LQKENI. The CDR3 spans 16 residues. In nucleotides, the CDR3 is TGTGCCAGCTCACCCAGCGCCGGCGAGAATAACTATGGCTACACCTTC. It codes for CASSPSAGENNYGYTF. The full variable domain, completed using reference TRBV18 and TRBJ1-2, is NAGVMQNPRHLVRRRGQEARLRCSPMKGHSHVYWYRQLPEEGLKFMVYLQKENIIDESGMPKERFSAEFPKEGPSILRIQQVVRGDSAAYFCASSPSAGENNYGYTFGSGTRLTVV.

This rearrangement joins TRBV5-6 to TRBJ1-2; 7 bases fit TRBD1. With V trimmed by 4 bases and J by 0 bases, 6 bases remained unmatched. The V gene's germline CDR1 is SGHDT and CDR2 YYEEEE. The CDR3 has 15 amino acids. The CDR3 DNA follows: TGTGCCAGCAGCCTCACAGGGGTTTCTAACTATGGCTACACCTTC. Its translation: CASSLTGVSNYGYTF.

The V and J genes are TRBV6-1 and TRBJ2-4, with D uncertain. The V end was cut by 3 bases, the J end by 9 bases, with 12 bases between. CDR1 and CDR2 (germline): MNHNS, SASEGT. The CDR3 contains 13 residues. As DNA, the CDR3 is TGTGCCAGCAGTGACGAGAATTGGAGCATTCAGTACTTC. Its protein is CASSDENWSIQYF.

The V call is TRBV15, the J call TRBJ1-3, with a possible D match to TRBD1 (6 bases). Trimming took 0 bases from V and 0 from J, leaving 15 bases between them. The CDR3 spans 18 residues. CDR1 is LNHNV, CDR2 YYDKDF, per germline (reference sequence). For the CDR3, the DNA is TGTGCCACCAGCAGAGACTTCCTTGGGGGCCACTCTGGAAACACCATATATTTT. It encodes CATSRDFLGGHSGNTIYF.

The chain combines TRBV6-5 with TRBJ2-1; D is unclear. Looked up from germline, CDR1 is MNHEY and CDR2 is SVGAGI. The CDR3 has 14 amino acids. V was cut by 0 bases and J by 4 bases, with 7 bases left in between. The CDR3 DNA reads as TGTGCCAGCAGTTACTCGAGGCGATACAATGAGCAGTTCTTC. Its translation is CASSYSRRYNEQFF.

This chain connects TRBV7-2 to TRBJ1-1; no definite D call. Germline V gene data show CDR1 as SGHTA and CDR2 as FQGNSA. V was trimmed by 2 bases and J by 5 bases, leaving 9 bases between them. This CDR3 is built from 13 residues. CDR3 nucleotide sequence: TGTGCCAGCAGCTTAAGTAGAGATACTGAAGCTTTCTTT. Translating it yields CASSLSRDTEAFF.

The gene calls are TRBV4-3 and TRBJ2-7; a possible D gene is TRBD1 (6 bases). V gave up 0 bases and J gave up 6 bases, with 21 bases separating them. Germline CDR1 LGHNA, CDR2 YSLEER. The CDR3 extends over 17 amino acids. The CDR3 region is CASSQEPRGPTGFEQYF. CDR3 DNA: TGCGCCAGCAGCCAAGAACCCCGAGGTCCTACAGGGTTCGAGCAGTACTTC.

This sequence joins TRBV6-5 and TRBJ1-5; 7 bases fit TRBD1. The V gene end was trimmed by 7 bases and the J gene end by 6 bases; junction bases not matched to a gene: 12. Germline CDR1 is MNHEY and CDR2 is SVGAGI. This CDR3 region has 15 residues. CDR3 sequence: CASTRDRSGSQPQHF. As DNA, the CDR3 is TGTGCCAGCACCAGGGACAGATCGGGGAGTCAGCCCCAGCATTTT.

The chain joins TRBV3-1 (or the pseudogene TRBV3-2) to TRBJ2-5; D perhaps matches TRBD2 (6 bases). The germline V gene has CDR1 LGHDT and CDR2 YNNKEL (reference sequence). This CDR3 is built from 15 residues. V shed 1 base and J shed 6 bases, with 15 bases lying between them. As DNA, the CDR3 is TGTGCCAGCAGCCAAGTAAACGGCGGAGGGAAGACCCAGTACTTC. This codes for CASSQVNGGGKTQYF.

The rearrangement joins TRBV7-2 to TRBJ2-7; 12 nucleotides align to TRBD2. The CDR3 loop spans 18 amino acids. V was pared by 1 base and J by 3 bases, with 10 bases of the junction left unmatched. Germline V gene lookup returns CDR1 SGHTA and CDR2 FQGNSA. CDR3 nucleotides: TGTGCCAGCAGCTTAGTAGGAGGACTAGCGGGAACTTACTACGAGCAGTACTTC. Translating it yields CASSLVGGLAGTYYEQYF.

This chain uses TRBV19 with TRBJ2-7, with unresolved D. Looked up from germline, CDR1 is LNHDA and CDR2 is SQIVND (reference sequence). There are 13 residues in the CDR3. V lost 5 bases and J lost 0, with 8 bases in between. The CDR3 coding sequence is TGTGCCAGTAGTGGCACATCCTCCTACGAGCAGTACTTC. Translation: CASSGTSSYEQYF.

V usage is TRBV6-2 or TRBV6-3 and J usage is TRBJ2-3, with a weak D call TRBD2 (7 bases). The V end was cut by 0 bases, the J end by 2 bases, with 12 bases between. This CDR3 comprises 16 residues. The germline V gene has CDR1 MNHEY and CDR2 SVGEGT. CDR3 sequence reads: CASSYSGGGDTDTQYF. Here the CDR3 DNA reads TGTGCCAGCAGTTACTCTGGGGGGGGCGACACAGATACGCAGTATTTT.

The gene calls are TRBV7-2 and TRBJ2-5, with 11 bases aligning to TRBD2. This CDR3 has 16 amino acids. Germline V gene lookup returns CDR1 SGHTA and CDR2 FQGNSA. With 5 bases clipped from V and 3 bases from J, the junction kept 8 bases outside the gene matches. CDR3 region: CASSASSGGSKETQYF. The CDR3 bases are TGTGCCAGCAGCGCGTCTAGCGGGGGGAGCAAAGAGACCCAGTACTTC.

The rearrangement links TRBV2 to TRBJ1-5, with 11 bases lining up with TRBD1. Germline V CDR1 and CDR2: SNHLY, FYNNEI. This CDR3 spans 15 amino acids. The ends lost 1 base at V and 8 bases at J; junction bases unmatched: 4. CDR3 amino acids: CASSEGTGGVEPQHF. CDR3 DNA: TGTGCCAGCAGTGAAGGGACAGGGGGCGTTGAGCCCCAGCATTTT.

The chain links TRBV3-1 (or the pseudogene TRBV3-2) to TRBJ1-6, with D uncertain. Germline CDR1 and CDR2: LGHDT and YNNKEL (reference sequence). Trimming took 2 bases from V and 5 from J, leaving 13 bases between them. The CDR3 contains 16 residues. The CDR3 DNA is TGTGCCAGCAGCCAAAAAGGAGGGCCCAATAATTCACCCCTCCACTTT. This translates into CASSQKGGPNNSPLHF.

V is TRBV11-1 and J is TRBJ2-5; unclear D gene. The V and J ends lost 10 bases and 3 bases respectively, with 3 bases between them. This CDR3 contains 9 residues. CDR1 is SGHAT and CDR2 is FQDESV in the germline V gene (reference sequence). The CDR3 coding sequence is TGTGCCAATAAAGAGACCCAGTACTTC. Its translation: CANKETQYF.

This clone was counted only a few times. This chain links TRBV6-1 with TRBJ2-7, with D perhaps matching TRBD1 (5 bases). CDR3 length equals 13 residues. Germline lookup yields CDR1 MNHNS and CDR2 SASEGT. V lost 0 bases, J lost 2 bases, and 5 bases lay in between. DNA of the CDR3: TGTGCCAGCAGTGAAGCCAGGGCCTACGAGCAGTACTTC. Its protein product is CASSEARAYEQYF.

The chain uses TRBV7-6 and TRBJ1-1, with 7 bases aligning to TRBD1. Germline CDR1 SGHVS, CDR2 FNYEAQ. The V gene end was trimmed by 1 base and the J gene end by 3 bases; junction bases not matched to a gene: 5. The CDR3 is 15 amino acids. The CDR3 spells CASSLGQGWDTEAFF. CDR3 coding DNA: TGTGCCAGCAGCTTAGGACAGGGATGGGACACTGAAGCTTTCTTT.

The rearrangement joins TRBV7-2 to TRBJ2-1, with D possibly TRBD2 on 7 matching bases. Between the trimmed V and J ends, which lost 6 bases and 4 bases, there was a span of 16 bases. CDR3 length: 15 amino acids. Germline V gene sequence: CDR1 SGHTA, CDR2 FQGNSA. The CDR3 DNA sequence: TGTGCCAGCAGTTTACGAGGGGGAGGGTACAATGAGCAGTTCTTC. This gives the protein CASSLRGGGYNEQFF.

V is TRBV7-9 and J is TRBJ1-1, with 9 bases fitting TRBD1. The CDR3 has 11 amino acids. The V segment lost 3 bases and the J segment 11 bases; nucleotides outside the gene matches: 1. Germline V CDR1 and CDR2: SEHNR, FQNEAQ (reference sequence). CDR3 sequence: CASSFGQGAFF. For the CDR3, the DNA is TGTGCCAGCAGCTTTGGACAGGGGGCTTTCTTT.

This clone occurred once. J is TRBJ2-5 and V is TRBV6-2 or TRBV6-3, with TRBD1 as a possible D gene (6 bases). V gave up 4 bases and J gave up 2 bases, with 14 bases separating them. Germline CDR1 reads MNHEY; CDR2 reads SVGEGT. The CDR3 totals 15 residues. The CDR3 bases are TGTGCCAGCAGTTTCCCCTCAGGACAGCAAGAGACCCAGTACTTC. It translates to CASSFPSGQQETQYF.

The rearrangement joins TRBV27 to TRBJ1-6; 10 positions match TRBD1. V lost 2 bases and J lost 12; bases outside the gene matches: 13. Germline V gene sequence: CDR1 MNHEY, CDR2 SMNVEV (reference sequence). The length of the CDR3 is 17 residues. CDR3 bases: TGTGCCAGCAGTTTAAAAGCGGCGGGACAGGGGAGGGGACCCCTCCACTTT. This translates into CASSLKAAGQGRGPLHF.

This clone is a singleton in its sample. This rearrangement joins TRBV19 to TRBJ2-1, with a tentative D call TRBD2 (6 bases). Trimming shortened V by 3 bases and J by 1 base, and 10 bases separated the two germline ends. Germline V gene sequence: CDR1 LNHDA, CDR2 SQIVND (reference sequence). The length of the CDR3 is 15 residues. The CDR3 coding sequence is TGTGCCAGTAGTATGGGGGGACCATCCTACAATGAGCAGTTCTTC. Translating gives CASSMGGPSYNEQFF.

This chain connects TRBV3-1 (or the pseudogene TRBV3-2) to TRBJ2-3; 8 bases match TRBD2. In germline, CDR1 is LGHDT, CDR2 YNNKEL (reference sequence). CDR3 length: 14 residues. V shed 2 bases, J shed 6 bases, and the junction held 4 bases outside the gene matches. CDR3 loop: CASSQSRLADTQYF. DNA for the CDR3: TGTGCCAGCAGCCAATCGCGACTAGCGGATACGCAGTATTTT.

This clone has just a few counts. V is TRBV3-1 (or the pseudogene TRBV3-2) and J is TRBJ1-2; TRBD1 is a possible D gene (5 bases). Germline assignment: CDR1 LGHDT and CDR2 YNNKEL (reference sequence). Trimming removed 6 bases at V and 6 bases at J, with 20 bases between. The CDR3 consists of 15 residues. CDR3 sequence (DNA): TGTGCCAGCAGTCCTACAGGAGCCTCCACTAATGGCTACACCTTC. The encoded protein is CASSPTGASTNGYTF.

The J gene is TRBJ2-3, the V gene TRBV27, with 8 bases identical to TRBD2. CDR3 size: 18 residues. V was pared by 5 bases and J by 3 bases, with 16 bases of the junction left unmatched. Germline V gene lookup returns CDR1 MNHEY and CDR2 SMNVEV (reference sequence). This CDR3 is CASSTFGGSGALTDTQYF. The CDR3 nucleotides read TGTGCCAGCAGTACCTTTGGGGGTAGCGGGGCTCTTACAGATACGCAGTATTTT.

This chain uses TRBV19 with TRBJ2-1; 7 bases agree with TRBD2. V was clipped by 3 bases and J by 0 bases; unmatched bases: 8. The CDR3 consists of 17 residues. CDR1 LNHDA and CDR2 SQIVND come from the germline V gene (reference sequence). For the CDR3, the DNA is TGTGCCAGTAGTATTAACCCGCGGGGGAGCTCCTACAATGAGCAGTTCTTC. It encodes CASSINPRGSSYNEQFF.

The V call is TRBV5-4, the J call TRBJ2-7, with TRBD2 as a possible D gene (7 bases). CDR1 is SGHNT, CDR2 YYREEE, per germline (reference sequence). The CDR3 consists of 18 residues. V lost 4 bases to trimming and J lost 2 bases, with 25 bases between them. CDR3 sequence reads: CASSPLPPSRGATYEQYF. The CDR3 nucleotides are TGTGCCAGCAGCCCGCTTCCTCCTTCTCGGGGGGCAACCTACGAGCAGTACTTC. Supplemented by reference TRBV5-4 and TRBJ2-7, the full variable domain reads ETGVTQSPTHLIKTRGQQVTLRCSSQSGHNTVSWYQQALGQGPQFIFQYYREEENGRGNFPPRFSGLQFPNYSSELNVNALELDDSALYLCASSPLPPSRGATYEQYFGPGTRLTVT.

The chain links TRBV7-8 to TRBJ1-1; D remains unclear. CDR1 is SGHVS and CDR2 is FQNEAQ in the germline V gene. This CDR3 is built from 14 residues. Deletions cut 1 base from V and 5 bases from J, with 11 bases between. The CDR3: CASSLERVRTEAFF. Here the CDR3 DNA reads TGTGCCAGCAGCTTAGAACGGGTGAGGACTGAAGCTTTCTTT.

CDR3 in amino acids: CASSLGGAGVGANVLTF. CDR3 sequence (DNA): TGCGCCAGCAGCTTGGGAGGGGCAGGGGTTGGGGCCAACGTCCTGACTTTC. The V and J genes are TRBV5-1 and TRBJ2-6; possibly TRBD1 for D (6 bases). Germline V gives CDR1 SGHRS, CDR2 YFSETQ. The CDR3 has 17 amino acids. Trimming took off 0 bases at V and 3 bases at J, with 13 bases between the two ends.